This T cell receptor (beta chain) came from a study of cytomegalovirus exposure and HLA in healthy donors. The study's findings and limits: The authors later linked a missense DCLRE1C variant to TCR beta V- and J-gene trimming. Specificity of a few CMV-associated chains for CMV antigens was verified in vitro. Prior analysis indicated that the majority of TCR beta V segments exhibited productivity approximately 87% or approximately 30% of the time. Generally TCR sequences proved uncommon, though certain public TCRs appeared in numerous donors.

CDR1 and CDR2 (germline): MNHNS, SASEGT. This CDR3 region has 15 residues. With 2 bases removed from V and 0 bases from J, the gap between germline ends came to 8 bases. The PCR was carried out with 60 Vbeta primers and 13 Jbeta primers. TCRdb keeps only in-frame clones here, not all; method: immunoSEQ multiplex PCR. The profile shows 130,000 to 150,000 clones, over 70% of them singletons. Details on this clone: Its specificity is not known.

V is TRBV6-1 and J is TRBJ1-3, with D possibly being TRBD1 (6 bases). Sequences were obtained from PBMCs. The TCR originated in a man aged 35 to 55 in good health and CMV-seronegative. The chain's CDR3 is CASSERTASGNTIYF. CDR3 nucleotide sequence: TGTGCCAGCAGTGAAAGGACAGCCTCTGGAAACACCATATATTTT.